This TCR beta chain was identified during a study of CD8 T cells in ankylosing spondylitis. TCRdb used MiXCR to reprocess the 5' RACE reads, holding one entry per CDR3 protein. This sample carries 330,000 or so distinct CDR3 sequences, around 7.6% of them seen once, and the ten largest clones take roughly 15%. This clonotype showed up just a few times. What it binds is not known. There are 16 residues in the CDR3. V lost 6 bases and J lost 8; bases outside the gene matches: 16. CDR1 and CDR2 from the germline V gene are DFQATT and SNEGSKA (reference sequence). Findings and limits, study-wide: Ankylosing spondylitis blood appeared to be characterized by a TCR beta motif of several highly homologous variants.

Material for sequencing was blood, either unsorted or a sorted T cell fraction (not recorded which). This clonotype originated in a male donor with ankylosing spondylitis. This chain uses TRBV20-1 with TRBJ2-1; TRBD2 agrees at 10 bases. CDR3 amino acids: CSALDRSSGSFHEQFF. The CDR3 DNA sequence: TGCAGTGCCCTCGATCGATCTAGCGGGAGTTTCCATGAGCAGTTCTTC.